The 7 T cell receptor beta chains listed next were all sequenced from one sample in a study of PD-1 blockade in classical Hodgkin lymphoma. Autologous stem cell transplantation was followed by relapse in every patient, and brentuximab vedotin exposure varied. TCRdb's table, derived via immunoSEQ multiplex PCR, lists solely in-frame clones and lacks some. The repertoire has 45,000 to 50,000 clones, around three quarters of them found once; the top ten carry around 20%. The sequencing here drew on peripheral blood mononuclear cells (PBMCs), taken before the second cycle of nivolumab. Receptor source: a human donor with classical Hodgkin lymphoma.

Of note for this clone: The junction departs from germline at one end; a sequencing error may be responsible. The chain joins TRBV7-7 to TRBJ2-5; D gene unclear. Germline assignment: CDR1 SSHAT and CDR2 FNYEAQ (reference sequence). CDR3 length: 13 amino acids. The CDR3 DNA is TGTGCTAGCAGCTTAGAAGTTCAAGAGACCCAGTACTTC. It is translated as CASSLEVQETQYF.

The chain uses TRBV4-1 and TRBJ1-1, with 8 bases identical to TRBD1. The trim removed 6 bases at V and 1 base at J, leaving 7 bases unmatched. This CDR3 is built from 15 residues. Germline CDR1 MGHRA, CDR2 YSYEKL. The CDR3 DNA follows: TGCGCCAGCAGACTTACCGGGACAGGGAACACTGAAGCTTTCTTT. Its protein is CASRLTGTGNTEAFF.

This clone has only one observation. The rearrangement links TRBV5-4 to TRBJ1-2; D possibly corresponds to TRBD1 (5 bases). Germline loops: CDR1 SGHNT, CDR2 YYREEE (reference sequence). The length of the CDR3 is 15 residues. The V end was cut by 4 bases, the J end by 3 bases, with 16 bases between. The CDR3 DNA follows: TGTGCCAGCAGCGCTACGGGCCGGGACGACTATGGCTACACCTTC. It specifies CASSATGRDDYGYTF.

The CDR3 spells CASSSHPEKETQYF. CDR3 in DNA: TGTGCCAGCAGCTCCCATCCGGAGAAAGAGACCCAGTACTTC. The chain is built from TRBV9 and TRBJ2-5; D remains unclear. In germline, CDR1 is SGDLS, CDR2 YYNGEE. There are 14 residues in the CDR3. V was pared by 4 bases and J by 3 bases, with 13 bases between.

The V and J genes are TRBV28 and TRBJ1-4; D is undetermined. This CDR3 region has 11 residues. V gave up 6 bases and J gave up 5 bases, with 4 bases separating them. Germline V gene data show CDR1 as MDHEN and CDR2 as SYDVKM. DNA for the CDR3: TGTGCCAGCAGATCAAATGAAAAACTGTTTTTT. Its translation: CASRSNEKLFF. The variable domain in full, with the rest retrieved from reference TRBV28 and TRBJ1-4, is DVKVTQSSRYLVKRTGEKVFLECVQDMDHENMFWYRQDPGLGLRLIYFSYDVKMKEKGDIPEGYSVSREKKERFSLILESASTNQTSMYLCASRSNEKLFFGSGTQLSVL.

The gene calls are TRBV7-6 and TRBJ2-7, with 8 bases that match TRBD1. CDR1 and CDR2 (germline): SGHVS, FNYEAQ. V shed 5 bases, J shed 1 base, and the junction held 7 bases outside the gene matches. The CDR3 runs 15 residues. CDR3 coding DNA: TGTGCCAGCAGCCGGACAGGGCCGCCTTCCTACGAGCAGTACTTC. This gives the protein CASSRTGPPSYEQYF.

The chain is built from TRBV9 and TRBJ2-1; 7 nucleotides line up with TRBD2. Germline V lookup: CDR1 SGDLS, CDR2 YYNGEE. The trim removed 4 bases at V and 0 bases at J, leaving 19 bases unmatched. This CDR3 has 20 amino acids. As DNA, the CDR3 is TGTGCCAGCAGCCCCCTAGCGGTGTCTATACTTCTAAGCTCCTACAATGAGCAGTTCTTC. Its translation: CASSPLAVSILLSSYNEQFF.